This T cell receptor (beta chain) emerged from a study of T cells in Graves' hyperthyroidism and ophthalmopathy. Study-wide findings and caveats: Also found in blood were most expanded thyroid clonotypes above 0.001.

CDR3 length: 16 amino acids. V dropped 2 bases and J dropped 6; count of bases not matched to a gene: 4. This clonotype was detected ten times or more. Its specificity is not known. Amplified TCR beta CDR3 regions derived from RNA transcripts. The HTBI primer set served for first-round RT-PCR of the TCR CDR3. From the multiplex PCR reads, TCRdb called clonotypes with MiXCR, one entry per CDR3 protein. In the table there are 500,000 to 800,000 distinct CDR3 sequences, more than 14% of which are singletons. The chain combines TRBV12-3 or TRBV12-4 with TRBJ2-2, with 12 bases fitting TRBD2. This TCR derives from a woman aged 45 to 65 with Graves' ophthalmopathy. Sequencing used blood. This CDR3 reads CASSLLAGGRPGELFF. CDR3 bases: TGTGCCAGCAGTTTACTAGCGGGAGGGCGTCCCGGGGAGCTGTTTTTT.